This T cell receptor beta chain originates from a study of regulatory T cells in long-lasting Graves disease. Germline assignment: CDR1 SEHNR and CDR2 FQNEAQ (reference sequence). Trimming at V came to 5 bases and at J to 7 bases, leaving 9 bases not matched to a gene. The CDR3 is made up of 15 amino acids. iRepertoire HTBI primers and Arm-PCR of CDR3 regions built TCR beta libraries. TCRdb used MiXCR to reprocess the multiplex PCR reads, holding one entry per CDR3 protein. In the table there are roughly 610,000 distinct CDR3 sequences, 15% to 20% of which are singletons. The time point was: newly diagnosed GD, antithyroid drugs for less than 3 months. With RNA extracted from PBMCs as input, the TCR library was made. This clonotype was recorded many times. In addition, the sample was reused for a study of T cells in Graves' hyperthyroidism and ophthalmopathy.

The gene calls are TRBV7-9 and TRBJ2-1, with 9 bases fitting TRBD2. The sample was peripheral blood mononuclear cells (PBMCs), taken at new diagnosis, from a patient treated with antithyroid drugs. The origin of this receptor is a woman aged 30 to 39 with Graves disease. CDR3 DNA sequence: TGTGCCAGCAGCCGGAGCGGGAGGTTTGGTAATGAGCAGTTCTTC. It encodes CASSRSGRFGNEQFF.